This T cell receptor beta chain originates from a study of human T cells and chemical hapten exposure. TCRdb re-derived calls from the RACE reads in MiXCR, one entry per CDR3 protein. This table has 65,000 to 95,000 distinct CDR3 sequences, around 9.4% appearing once. Time point reported: healthy volunteer bleed at 6 weeks. Whole blood, unfractionated, served as the material for total RNA extraction. Sequences were obtained from whole blood. This sequence was found in a female donor in good health. Some clones in this sample may be carry-over from other donors' samples.

CDR3 bases: TGTGCCAGCAGTTTATCGGGGATGCGCAATCAGCCCCAGCATTTT. It codes for CASSLSGMRNQPQHF. The chain links TRBV27 to TRBJ1-5; D gene uncertain. There are 15 residues in the CDR3. From germline, CDR1 is MNHEY and CDR2 SMNVEV (reference sequence). V was trimmed by 0 bases and J by 2 bases, leaving 8 bases between them.